Given below is one TCR beta chain in context. What it binds is unknown. Profiled with immunoSEQ multiplex PCR; TCRdb holds only in-frame clones, not every one. The sample records 150,000 to 160,000 clones, about nine tenths being singletons. This record comes from a study of T cell responses to AZD1222 COVID-19 vaccine. Findings of the study overall: In the spike-specific TCR repertoire, nearly half reportedly target unmutated variant regions. The repertoires were collected only after the peak T cell response.

The CDR3 spans 13 residues. The trim removed 4 bases at V and 6 bases at J, leaving 1 base unmatched. CDR1 is MNHEY and CDR2 is SVGAGI in the germline V gene. The chain links TRBV6-5 to TRBJ2-7; TRBD2 matches 12 bases. The TCR originated in an adult in good health. The source material was peripheral blood, sampled on day 0 of AZD1222 vaccination. The CDR3 coding sequence is TGTGCCAGCAGTTCACTAGCGGGGGGCGAGCAGTACTTC. The encoded protein is CASSSLAGGEQYF.